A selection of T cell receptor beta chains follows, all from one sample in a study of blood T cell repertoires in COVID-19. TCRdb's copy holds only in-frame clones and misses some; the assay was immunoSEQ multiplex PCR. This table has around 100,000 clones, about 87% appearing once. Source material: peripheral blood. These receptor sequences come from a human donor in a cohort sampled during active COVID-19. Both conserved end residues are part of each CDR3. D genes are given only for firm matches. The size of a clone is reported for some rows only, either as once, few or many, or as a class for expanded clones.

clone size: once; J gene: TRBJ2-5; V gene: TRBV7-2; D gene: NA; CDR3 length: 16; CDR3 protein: CASSLNAGGGSETQYF; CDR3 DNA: TGTGCCAGCAGCTTGAACGCGGGTGGGGGGTCGGAGACCCAGTACTTC
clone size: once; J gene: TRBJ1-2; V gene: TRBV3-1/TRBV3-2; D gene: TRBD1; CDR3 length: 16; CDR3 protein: CASSPYGQGPWDGYTF; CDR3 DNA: TGTGCCAGCAGCCCTTACGGACAGGGACCGTGGGATGGCTACACCTTC
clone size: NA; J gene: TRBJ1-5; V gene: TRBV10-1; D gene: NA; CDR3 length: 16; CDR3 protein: CASSENRPLVIGPQHF; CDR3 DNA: TGCGCCAGCAGTGAGAACAGGCCCCTGGTTATAGGACCCCAGCATTTT
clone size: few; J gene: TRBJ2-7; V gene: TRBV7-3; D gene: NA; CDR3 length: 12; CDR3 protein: CASSSTGNEQYF; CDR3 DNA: TGTGCCAGCAGCTCCACAGGGAACGAGCAGTACTTC
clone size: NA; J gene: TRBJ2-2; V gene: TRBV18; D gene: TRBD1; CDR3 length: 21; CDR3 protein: CASSLIRGTANTVRGTGELFF; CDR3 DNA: TGTGCCAGCTCACTTATACGAGGGACAGCGAACACCGTCCGAGGCACCGGGGAGCTGTTTTTT
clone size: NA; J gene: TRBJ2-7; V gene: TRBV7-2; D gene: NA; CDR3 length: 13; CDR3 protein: CASSFHYSLEQYF; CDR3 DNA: TGTGCCAGCAGCTTCCACTATTCCCTCGAGCAGTACTTC
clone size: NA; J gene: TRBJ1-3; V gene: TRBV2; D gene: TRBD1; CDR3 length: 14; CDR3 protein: CASSTRQGRDTIYF; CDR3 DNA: TGTGCCAGCAGTACGAGACAGGGTCGGGACACCATATATTTT
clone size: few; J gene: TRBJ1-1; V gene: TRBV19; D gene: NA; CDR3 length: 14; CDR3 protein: CASSLRGRSTEAFF; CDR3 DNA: TGTGCCAGTAGTCTGCGGGGGCGTTCAACTGAAGCTTTCTTT
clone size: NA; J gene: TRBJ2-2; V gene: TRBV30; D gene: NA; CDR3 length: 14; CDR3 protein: CAWRKGHLTGELFF; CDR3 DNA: TGTGCCTGGAGGAAGGGACATCTCACCGGGGAGCTGTTTTTT
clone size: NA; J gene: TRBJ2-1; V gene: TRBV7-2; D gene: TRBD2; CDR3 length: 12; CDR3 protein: CASSQPSGEQFF; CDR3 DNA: TGTGCCAGCAGCCAGCCTAGCGGGGAACAGTTCTTC
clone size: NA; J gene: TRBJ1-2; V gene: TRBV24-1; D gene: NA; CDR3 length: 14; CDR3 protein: CATSARGPGYGYTF; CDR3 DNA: TGTGCCACCAGTGCTCGTGGGCCAGGCTATGGCTACACCTTC
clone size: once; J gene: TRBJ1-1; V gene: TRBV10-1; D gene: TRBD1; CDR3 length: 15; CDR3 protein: CASSEAGQVDTEAFF; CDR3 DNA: TGCGCCAGCAGTGAAGCCGGACAGGTCGATACTGAAGCTTTCTTT
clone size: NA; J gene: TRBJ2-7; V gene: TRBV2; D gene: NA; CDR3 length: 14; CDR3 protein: CASSDLVDRGEQYF; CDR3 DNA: TGTGCCAGCAGTGATCTCGTAGACCGGGGGGAGCAGTACTTC
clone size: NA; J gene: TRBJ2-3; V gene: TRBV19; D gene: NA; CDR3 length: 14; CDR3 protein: CASRSGRSTDTQYF; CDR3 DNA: TGTGCCAGTAGAAGCGGACGAAGCACAGATACGCAGTATTTT
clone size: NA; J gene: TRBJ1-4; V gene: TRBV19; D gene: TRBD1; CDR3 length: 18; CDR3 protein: CASSPRTGGGRTNEKLFF; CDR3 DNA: TGTGCCAGTAGTCCCCGGACAGGGGGCGGTCGAACTAATGAAAAACTGTTTTTT
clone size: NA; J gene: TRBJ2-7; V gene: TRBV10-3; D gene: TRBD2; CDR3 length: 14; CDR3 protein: CAISEGLAFYEQYF; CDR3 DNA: TGTGCCATCAGTGAGGGACTAGCGTTCTACGAGCAGTACTTC
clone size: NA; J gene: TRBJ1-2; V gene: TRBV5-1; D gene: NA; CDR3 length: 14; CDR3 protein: CASSSSGGGYGYTF; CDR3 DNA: TGCGCCAGCAGCTCCTCCGGGGGAGGCTATGGCTACACCTTC
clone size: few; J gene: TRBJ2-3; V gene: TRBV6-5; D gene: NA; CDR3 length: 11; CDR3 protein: CASTSTDTQYF; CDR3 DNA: TGTGCCAGCACTAGCACAGATACGCAGTATTTT
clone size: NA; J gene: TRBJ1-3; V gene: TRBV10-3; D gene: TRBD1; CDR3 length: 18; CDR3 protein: CAIQADPGTGGSGNTIYF; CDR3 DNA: TGTGCCATCCAGGCAGACCCCGGGACAGGGGGTTCTGGAAACACCATATATTTT
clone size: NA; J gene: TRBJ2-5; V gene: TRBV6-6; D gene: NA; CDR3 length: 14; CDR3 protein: CASRLGGTKETQYF; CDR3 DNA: TGTGCCAGCCGCCTAGGGGGTACAAAAGAGACCCAGTACTTC
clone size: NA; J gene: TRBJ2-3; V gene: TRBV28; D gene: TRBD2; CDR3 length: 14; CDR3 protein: CASSVAGGLHTQYF; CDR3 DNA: TGTGCCAGCTCGGTGGCGGGAGGGTTACATACGCAGTATTTT
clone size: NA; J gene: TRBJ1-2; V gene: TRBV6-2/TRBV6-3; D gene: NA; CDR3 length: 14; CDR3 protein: CASSPRGGLPGYTF; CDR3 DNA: TGTGCCAGCAGCCCCCGGGGGGGTTTGCCTGGCTACACCTTC
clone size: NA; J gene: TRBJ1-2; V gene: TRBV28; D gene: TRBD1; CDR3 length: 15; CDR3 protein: CASSLPTRGQGGYTF; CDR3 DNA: TGTGCCAGCAGTTTACCCACGAGGGGGCAAGGAGGCTACACCTTC
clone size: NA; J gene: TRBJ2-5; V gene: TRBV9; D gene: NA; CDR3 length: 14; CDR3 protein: CASSGRAGEKAQYF; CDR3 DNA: TGTGCCAGCAGCGGGAGGGCCGGGGAAAAGGCCCAGTACTTC
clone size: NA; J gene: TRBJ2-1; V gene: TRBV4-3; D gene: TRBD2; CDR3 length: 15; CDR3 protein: CASSQDMGLAYEQFF; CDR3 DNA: TGCGCCAGCAGCCAAGATATGGGACTAGCCTATGAGCAGTTCTTC
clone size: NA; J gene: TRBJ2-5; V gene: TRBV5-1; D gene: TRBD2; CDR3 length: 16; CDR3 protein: CASSPPSGGTGETQYF; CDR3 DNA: TGCGCCAGCAGTCCACCTAGCGGGGGGACGGGGGAGACCCAGTACTTC
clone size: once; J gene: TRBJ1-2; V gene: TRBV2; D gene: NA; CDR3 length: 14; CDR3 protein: CASSWTSSGYGYTF; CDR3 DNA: TGTGCCAGCAGTTGGACATCTTCGGGCTATGGCTACACCTTC
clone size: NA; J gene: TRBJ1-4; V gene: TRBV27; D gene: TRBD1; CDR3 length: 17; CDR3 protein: CASSHSVGGTGNEKLFF; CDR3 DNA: TGTGCCAGCAGTCACTCCGTGGGGGGGACAGGGAATGAAAAACTGTTTTTT
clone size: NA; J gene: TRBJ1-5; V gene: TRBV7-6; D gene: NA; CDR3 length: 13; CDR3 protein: CASSLDRSQPQHF; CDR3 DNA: TGTGCCAGCAGCCTAGACAGGAGTCAGCCCCAGCATTTT
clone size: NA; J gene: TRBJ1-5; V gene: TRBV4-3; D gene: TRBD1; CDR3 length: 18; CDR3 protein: CASSQGTGGLVGNQPQHF; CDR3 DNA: TGCGCCAGCAGCCAGGGCACAGGGGGATTAGTAGGCAATCAGCCCCAGCATTTT
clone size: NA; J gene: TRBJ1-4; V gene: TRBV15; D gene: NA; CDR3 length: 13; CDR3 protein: CATSTDSNEKLFF; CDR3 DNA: TGTGCCACCAGCACGGACAGCAATGAAAAACTGTTTTTT
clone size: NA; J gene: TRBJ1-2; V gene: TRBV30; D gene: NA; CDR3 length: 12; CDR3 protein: CAWDYSNYGYTF; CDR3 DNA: TGTGCCTGGGACTATTCTAACTATGGCTACACCTTC
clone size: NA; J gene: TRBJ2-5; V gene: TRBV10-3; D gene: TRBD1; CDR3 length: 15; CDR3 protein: CAISEQGQGQSPQYF; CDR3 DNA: TGTGCCATCAGTGAGCAGGGACAGGGGCAGAGTCCCCAGTACTTC
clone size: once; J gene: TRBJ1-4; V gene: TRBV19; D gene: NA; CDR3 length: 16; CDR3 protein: CASSMGRGAFGEKLFF; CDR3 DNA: TGTGCCAGTAGTATGGGGAGGGGCGCTTTCGGTGAAAAACTGTTTTTT
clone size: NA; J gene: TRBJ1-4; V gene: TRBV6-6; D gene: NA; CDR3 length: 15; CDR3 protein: CASSYWAGVGEKLFF; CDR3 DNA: TGTGCCAGCAGTTACTGGGCAGGGGTCGGGGAAAAACTGTTTTTT
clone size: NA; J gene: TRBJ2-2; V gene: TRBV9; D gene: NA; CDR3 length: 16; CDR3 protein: CASSIGAGTFTGELFF; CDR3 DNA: TGTGCCAGCAGCATCGGAGCGGGCACCTTCACCGGGGAGCTGTTTTTT
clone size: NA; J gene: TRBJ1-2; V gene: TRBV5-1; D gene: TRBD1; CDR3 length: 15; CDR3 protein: CASSTGTGTNYGYTF; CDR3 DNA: TGCGCCAGCAGCACCGGGACAGGGACCAACTATGGCTACACCTTC
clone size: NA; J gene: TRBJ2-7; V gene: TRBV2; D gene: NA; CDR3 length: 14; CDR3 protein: CASSEGHMVYEQYF; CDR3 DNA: TGTGCCAGCAGTGAGGGACATATGGTCTACGAGCAGTACTTC
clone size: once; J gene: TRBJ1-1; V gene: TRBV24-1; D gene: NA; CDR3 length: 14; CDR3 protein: CATSAGEMNTEAFF; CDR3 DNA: TGTGCCACCAGTGCCGGGGAGATGAACACTGAAGCTTTCTTT
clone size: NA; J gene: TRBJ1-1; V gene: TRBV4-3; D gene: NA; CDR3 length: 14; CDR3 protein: CASSQDGGATEAFF; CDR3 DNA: TGCGCCAGCAGCCAAGACGGGGGGGCCACTGAAGCTTTCTTT
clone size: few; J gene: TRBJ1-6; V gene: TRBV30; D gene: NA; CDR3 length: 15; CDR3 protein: CAWSQDYGNNSPLHF; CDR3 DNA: TGTGCCTGGAGTCAAGATTACGGGAATAATTCACCCCTCCACTTT
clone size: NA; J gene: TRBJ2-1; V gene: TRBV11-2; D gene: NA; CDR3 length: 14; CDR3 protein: CASSSPEGNNEQFF; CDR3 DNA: TGTGCCAGCAGCTCCCCCGAGGGTAACAATGAGCAGTTCTTC
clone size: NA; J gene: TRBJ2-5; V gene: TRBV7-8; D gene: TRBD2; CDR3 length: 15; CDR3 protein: CASRGIAGGTYNLYF; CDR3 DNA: TGTGCCAGCAGAGGAATAGCGGGGGGAACCTATAACTTGTACTTC
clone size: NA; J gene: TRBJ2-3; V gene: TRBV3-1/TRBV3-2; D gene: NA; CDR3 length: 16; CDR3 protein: CASSQDPKRSTDTQYF; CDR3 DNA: TGTGCCAGCAGCCAAGATCCGAAGCGGAGCACAGATACGCAGTATTTT
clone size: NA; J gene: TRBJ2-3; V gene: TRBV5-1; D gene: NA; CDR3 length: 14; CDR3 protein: CASSFDTFTDTQYF; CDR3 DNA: TGCGCCAGCAGCTTTGACACCTTCACAGATACGCAGTATTTT
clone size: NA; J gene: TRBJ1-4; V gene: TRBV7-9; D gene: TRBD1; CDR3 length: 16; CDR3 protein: CASSLRAGQENEKLFF; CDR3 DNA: TGTGCCAGCAGCTTAAGGGCGGGACAGGAGAATGAAAAACTGTTTTTT
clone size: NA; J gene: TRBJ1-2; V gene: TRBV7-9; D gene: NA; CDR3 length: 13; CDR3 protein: CASSVGVFYGYTF; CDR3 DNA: TGTGCCAGCAGTGTAGGGGTGTTCTATGGCTACACCTTC
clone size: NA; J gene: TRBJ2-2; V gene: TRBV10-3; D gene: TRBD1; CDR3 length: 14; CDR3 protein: CAISQQGRAGELFF; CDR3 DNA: TGTGCCATCAGTCAACAGGGGCGGGCCGGGGAGCTGTTTTTT
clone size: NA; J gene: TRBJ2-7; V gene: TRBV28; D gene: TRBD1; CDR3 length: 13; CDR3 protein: CASSSLQGNEQYF; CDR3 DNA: TGTGCCAGCAGTTCATTACAGGGGAACGAGCAGTACTTC
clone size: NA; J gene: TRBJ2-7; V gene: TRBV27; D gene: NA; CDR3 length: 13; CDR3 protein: CASSLGHRHEQYF; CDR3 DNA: TGTGCCAGCAGTTTGGGACACCGCCACGAGCAGTACTTC
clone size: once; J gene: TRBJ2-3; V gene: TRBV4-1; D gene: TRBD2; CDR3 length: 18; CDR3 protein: CASSLGLAGGPGTDTQYF; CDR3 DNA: TGCGCCAGCAGCTTGGGACTAGCGGGGGGGCCAGGCACAGATACGCAGTATTTT
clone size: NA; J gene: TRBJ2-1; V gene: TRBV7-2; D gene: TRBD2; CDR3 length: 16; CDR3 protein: CASSPSLAGAYNEQFF; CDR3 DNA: TGTGCCAGCAGCCCCAGTTTAGCGGGAGCTTACAATGAGCAGTTCTTC